A selection of T cell receptor beta chains follows, all from one sample in a study of cytomegalovirus exposure and HLA in healthy donors. Assay used: immunoSEQ multiplex PCR; TCRdb lists only in-frame clones, some missing. In the table there are approximately 170,000 clones, approximately 80% of which are singletons. Sample: PBMCs. The receptor source for this set is a boy younger than 10 in good health and CMV-seronegative. CDR3s include the opening cysteine and the closing phenylalanine or tryptophan. The order of the fields is J gene, clone size, D gene, V gene, CDR3 DNA, CDR3 protein. The D gene is left open where the match is weak. Rows give clone size only sometimes, using once, few, many, or a class for an expanded clone.

j_call: TRBJ1-2
clone_size: .
d_call: .
v_call: TRBV6-5
cdr3_nt: TGTGCCAGCAGTGCCACCGCACAGACTAACTATGGCTACACCTTC
cdr3_aa: CASSATAQTNYGYTF

j_call: TRBJ2-1
clone_size: .
d_call: .
v_call: TRBV5-1
cdr3_nt: TGCGCCAGCAGCCCCCTGGGCGGGAATGAGCAGTTCTTC
cdr3_aa: CASSPLGGNEQFF

j_call: TRBJ2-7
clone_size: .
d_call: TRBD1
v_call: TRBV6-5
cdr3_nt: TGTGCCAGCAGCCCAGGGGGCTCGTACGAGCAGTACTTC
cdr3_aa: CASSPGGSYEQYF

j_call: TRBJ1-2
clone_size: .
d_call: TRBD1
v_call: TRBV20-1
cdr3_nt: TGCAGTGCTAGTGGGGACAGGGGCTACACCTTC
cdr3_aa: CSASGDRGYTF

j_call: TRBJ2-2
clone_size: once
d_call: .
v_call: TRBV4-2
cdr3_nt: TGTGCCAGCAGCCAAGATTGGCGGGCCGCGTACACCGGGGAGCTGTTTTTT
cdr3_aa: CASSQDWRAAYTGELFF

j_call: TRBJ2-3
clone_size: .
d_call: TRBD2
v_call: TRBV11-1
cdr3_nt: TGTGCCAGCAGCCTAGCGGGAGAGGCAGATACGCAGTATTTT
cdr3_aa: CASSLAGEADTQYF

j_call: TRBJ1-4
clone_size: .
d_call: TRBD1
v_call: TRBV7-9
cdr3_nt: TGTGCCAGCAGCCCTGGGACAGTTAATGAAAAACTGTTTTTT
cdr3_aa: CASSPGTVNEKLFF

j_call: TRBJ1-2
clone_size: .
d_call: .
v_call: TRBV19
cdr3_nt: TGTGCCAGTAGTCGGATCAACGGCCAGGGTCTTCCCCTCTATGGCTACACCTTC
cdr3_aa: CASSRINGQGLPLYGYTF

j_call: TRBJ2-7
clone_size: .
d_call: .
v_call: TRBV4-1
cdr3_nt: TGCGCCAGCAGCCGGTACGGACTAACAACCTACGAGCAGTACTTC
cdr3_aa: CASSRYGLTTYEQYF

j_call: TRBJ2-7
clone_size: .
d_call: TRBD1
v_call: TRBV4-2
cdr3_nt: TGTGCCAGCAGCCAAGAGTCCCCGGGACAGGGTACCTACGAGCAGTACTTC
cdr3_aa: CASSQESPGQGTYEQYF

j_call: TRBJ2-7
clone_size: .
d_call: .
v_call: TRBV7-8
cdr3_nt: TGTGCCATCTGGACCCTTGACAGCAACGAGCAGTACTTC
cdr3_aa: CAIWTLDSNEQYF

j_call: TRBJ2-5
clone_size: .
d_call: .
v_call: TRBV6-1
cdr3_nt: TGTGCCAGCAGTGAAGTTCAGGAGACCCAGTACTTC
cdr3_aa: CASSEVQETQYF

j_call: TRBJ2-1
clone_size: .
d_call: .
v_call: TRBV5-8
cdr3_nt: TGTGCCAGCAGCAACCTCCGGGACTCCGAACTCTACAATGAGCAGTTCTTC
cdr3_aa: CASSNLRDSELYNEQFF

j_call: TRBJ2-1
clone_size: .
d_call: .
v_call: TRBV27
cdr3_nt: TGTGCCAGCACCACAGGGATGGGCAATGAGCAGTTCTTC
cdr3_aa: CASTTGMGNEQFF

j_call: TRBJ2-1
clone_size: .
d_call: .
v_call: TRBV15
cdr3_nt: TGTGCCACCAGCAGGTTGGGGGGAAAAGCCTCCTACAATGAGCAGTTCTTC
cdr3_aa: CATSRLGGKASYNEQFF

j_call: TRBJ1-1
clone_size: .
d_call: .
v_call: TRBV5-6
cdr3_nt: TGTGCCAGCAAACTTAGGTGGGGGACAATGAACACTGAAGCTTTCTTT
cdr3_aa: CASKLRWGTMNTEAFF